This T cell receptor (beta chain) was found in a study of cytomegalovirus exposure and HLA in healthy donors. About the study: The study's early data release held approximately 91 million unique TCRs from HLA-typed donors.

Of note for this clone: Its target is unknown. The junction and the germline gene differ at one end; a read error may be behind it.

A multiplex PCR was run with 60 Vbeta primers and 13 Jbeta primers. Clones were read by immunoSEQ multiplex PCR, and TCRdb kept only the in-frame ones, dropping some. The repertoire has around 140,000 clones, 76% of them found once; the top ten carry less than 2%. The CDR3 length is 14 residues. Germline V lookup: CDR1 SEHNR, CDR2 FQNEAQ (reference sequence). Study results and caveats: Productive status was seen about 90% or about 30% of the time for most TCR beta V segments in an earlier analysis. The Asian-associated ancestry cluster reportedly had fewer N-insertions than the approximately 630-donor mean in a later analysis. The classifier was said to identify cytomegalovirus status with high specificity and sensitivity.

Material: PBMCs. The TCR sequence derives from a man aged 40-55 years in good health and CMV-seronegative. The J gene is TRBJ1-2, the V gene TRBV7-9, with no clear D. The CDR3 is CSSSLAALNYGYTF. CDR3 DNA: TGTTCCAGCAGCTTAGCTGCACTTAACTATGGCTACACCTTC. The full variable domain, its missing parts supplied by reference TRBV7-9 and TRBJ1-2, is DTGVSQNPRHKITKRGQNVTFRCDPISEHNRLYWYRQTLGQGPEFLTYFQNEAQLEKSRLLSDRFSAERPKGSFSTLEIQRTEQGDSAMYLCSSSLAALNYGYTFGSGTRLTVV.